The 13 T cell receptor beta chains listed next were all sequenced from one sample in a study of blood T cell repertoires in COVID-19. Only in-frame clones appear in the TCRdb table, and some are missing; sequencing was by immunoSEQ multiplex PCR. The profile shows approximately 37,000 clones, around 92% of them singletons. The sample consisted of peripheral blood. These receptors all stem from a woman aged 80 or older with acute or convalescent COVID-19.

The chain links TRBV2 to TRBJ2-2, with a weak D call TRBD2 (6 bases). Trimming removed 2 bases from V and 4 bases from J, with 8 bases in between. The CDR3 is 14 amino acids. Germline assignment: CDR1 SNHLY and CDR2 FYNNEI. The CDR3 region is CASSEWEVTGELFF. The DNA of the CDR3 is TGTGCCAGCAGTGAATGGGAGGTCACCGGGGAGCTGTTTTTT.

The chain uses TRBV30 and TRBJ1-5; weak D call: TRBD1 (5 bases). This CDR3 contains 15 residues. Germline V CDR1 and CDR2: GTSNPN, SVGIG (reference sequence). V lost 4 bases and J lost 4, with 17 bases in between. CDR3 DNA sequence: TGTGCCTGGACCAAAACAGGCCGGGGGAATCAGCCCCAGCATTTT. It translates to CAWTKTGRGNQPQHF.

This clone was detected once. This chain connects TRBV24-1 to TRBJ2-3; the D is unclear. This CDR3 comprises 13 residues. The germline CDR1 and CDR2 sequences are KGHDR and SFDVKD. V shed 8 bases and J shed 1 base, with 9 bases lying between them. The CDR3 DNA reads as TGTGCCACCAAGCAGGCTGGCACAGATACGCAGTATTTT. Encoded protein: CATKQAGTDTQYF.

The chain combines TRBV21-1 with TRBJ1-5; TRBD1, the table's D call, lacks a check against the DNA. TRBV21-1 constitutes a pseudogene. The CDR3 contains 19 residues. For the CDR3, the DNA is TGTGCCAGCAGCAAGGGTTCTCCCGGACAGGGCGATGACAATCAGCCCCAGCATTTT. It encodes CASSKGSPGQGDDNQPQHF.

The chain joins TRBV30 to TRBJ1-2; D call uncertain. The CDR3 is 17 residues long. Trimming pared 0 bases from V and 0 bases from J, leaving 17 bases between. Germline CDR1 and CDR2: GTSNPN and SVGIG (reference sequence). Here the CDR3 DNA reads TGTGCCTGGAGTGTAAATTACGGGGTTGGCGCTAACTATGGCTACACCTTC. This gives the protein CAWSVNYGVGANYGYTF.

The chain has TRBV6-1 and TRBJ2-7; TRBD2 aligns across 14 bases. The CDR3 is made up of 16 amino acids. Germline CDR1 is MNHNS and CDR2 is SASEGT. J gave up 2 bases and V 3 bases, and 3 bases lay outside the gene matches. CDR3 region: CASSDLGLAGAYEQYF. The CDR3 DNA sequence: TGTGCCAGCAGTGATTTGGGACTAGCGGGGGCCTACGAGCAGTACTTC.

This chain joins TRBV7-9 and TRBJ1-2; no reliable D call. The CDR3 is 12 amino acids. CDR1 is SEHNR and CDR2 is FQNEAQ in the germline V gene (reference sequence). V shed 5 bases and J shed 7 bases, with 11 bases lying between them. Here the CDR3 DNA reads TGTGCCAGCAGCACACTTACAGCTGGCTACACCTTC. Translating it yields CASSTLTAGYTF.

The gene calls are TRBV30 and TRBJ2-5, with 7 nucleotides matching TRBD1. The CDR3 has 15 residues. Germline-derived CDR1 and CDR2 are GTSNPN and SVGIG (reference sequence). After removal of 0 bases from V and 4 bases from J, the junction contained 8 bases not matched to a gene. The CDR3 protein is CAWSVQGVSGETQYF. For the CDR3, the DNA is TGTGCCTGGAGTGTCCAGGGGGTTAGTGGAGAGACCCAGTACTTC. The entire variable domain, with the rest obtained from reference TRBV30 and TRBJ2-5, is as follows: SQTIHQWPATLVQPVGSPLSLECTVEGTSNPNLYWYRQAAGRGLQLLFYSVGIGQISSEVPQNLSASRPQDRQFILSSKKLLLSDSGFYLCAWSVQGVSGETQYFGPGTRLLVL.

CDR3 coding DNA: TGTGCCAGCAGCCAAGATAGAAGGGAGCTGTTTTTT. Its translation: CASSQDRRELFF. The V and J genes are TRBV3-1 (or the pseudogene TRBV3-2) and TRBJ2-2; no clear D. Germline lookup yields CDR1 LGHDT and CDR2 YNNKEL (reference sequence). The CDR3 consists of 12 residues. Trimming shortened V by 0 bases and J by 9 bases, and 5 bases separated the two germline ends.

This sequence joins TRBV18 and TRBJ2-5, with D possibly TRBD1 on 7 matching bases. The CDR3 runs 15 residues. V lost 4 bases and J 5 bases, leaving 17 bases between the germline ends. Germline CDR1 and CDR2: KGHSH and LQKENI. DNA for the CDR3: TGTGCCAGCTCACGTCGACAGGGAGGTGCGGAGACCCAGTACTTC. Protein sequence: CASSRRQGGAETQYF.

The J gene is TRBJ1-6, the V gene TRBV7-8; D remains unclear. V lost 2 bases to trimming and J lost 8 bases, with 4 bases between them. Germline loops: CDR1 SGHVS, CDR2 FQNEAQ. The CDR3 is made up of 12 amino acids. CDR3 in DNA: TGTGCCAGCAGCTTACCGGATTCACCCCTCCACTTT. As protein: CASSLPDSPLHF. Full variable domain (outside the CDR3, taken from reference TRBV7-8 and TRBJ1-6): GAGVSQSPRYKVAKRGQDVALRCDPISGHVSLFWYQQALGQGPEFLTYFQNEAQLDKSGLPSDRFFAERPEGSVSTLKIQRTQQEDSAVYLCASSLPDSPLHFGNGTRLTVT.

The genes are TRBV2 and TRBJ2-3; 7 bases match TRBD1. The germline V gene encodes CDR1 SNHLY and CDR2 FYNNEI. Germline trimming cut 8 bases from V and 5 bases from J; bases unmatched to any gene: 4. The CDR3 extends over 12 amino acids. In DNA form, the CDR3 reads TGTGCCAGCTCACAGGGGAGAGATACGCAGTATTTT. It yields the protein CASSQGRDTQYF.

The chain couples TRBV3-1 (or the pseudogene TRBV3-2) to TRBJ2-5; D is perhaps TRBD2 (5 bases). The germline V gene has CDR1 LGHDT and CDR2 YNNKEL (reference sequence). Trimming left V 5 bases short and J 0 bases short, with 13 bases between. The CDR3 length is 15 residues. The CDR3 loop is CASSEGQAYQETQYF. CDR3 bases: TGTGCCAGCAGCGAGGGTCAAGCGTACCAAGAGACCCAGTACTTC.